Each of the 10 T cell receptor beta chains below was sequenced from the same sample in a study of cytomegalovirus exposure and HLA in healthy donors. The assay was immunoSEQ multiplex PCR, and TCRdb's table has in-frame clones only and misses some. The sample records a few hundred thousand clones, 80% to 90% being singletons. The specimen was PBMCs. The receptors come from a woman aged 18-29 years in good health and CMV-seronegative.

The rearrangement joins TRBV11-1 to TRBJ1-2; D is perhaps TRBD1 (6 bases). Trimming removed 1 base at V and 2 bases at J, with 20 bases between. Germline assignment: CDR1 SGHAT and CDR2 FQDESV (reference sequence). The CDR3 is 18 amino acids. CDR3 sequence: CASSLVPRGPADNYGYTF. CDR3 DNA sequence: TGTGCCAGCAGCTTAGTTCCCAGGGGCCCTGCCGACAACTATGGCTACACCTTC.

The chain is built from TRBV4-3 and TRBJ2-7, with TRBD2 matching over 7 bases. Germline V gene sequence: CDR1 LGHNA, CDR2 YSLEER. The trim removed 0 bases at V and 2 bases at J, leaving 4 bases unmatched. The CDR3 extends over 15 amino acids. DNA for the CDR3: TGCGCCAGCAGCCAAGATAGCGGGCCGACCTACGAGCAGTACTTC. It codes for CASSQDSGPTYEQYF.

The chain recombines TRBV19 with TRBJ2-7; no definite D call. The V end lost 5 bases, the J end lost 7 bases, and 18 bases lay between the germline ends. The CDR3 covers 14 residues. Germline V gives CDR1 LNHDA, CDR2 SQIVND (reference sequence). In DNA form, the CDR3 reads TGTGCCAGTAGTTTAACGAACCATAATCAGGAGCAGTACTTC. This sequence encodes CASSLTNHNQEQYF. The whole variable domain, remainder taken from reference TRBV19 and TRBJ2-7, is DGGITQSPKYLFRKEGQNVTLSCEQNLNHDAMYWYRQDPGQGLRLIYYSQIVNDFQKGDIAEGYSVSREKKESFPLTVTSAQKNPTAFYLCASSLTNHNQEQYFGPGTRLTVT.

V gene TRBV4-2 combines with J gene TRBJ2-7; D may be TRBD2 (6 bases). CDR3 size: 17 residues. Between the trimmed V and J ends, which lost 4 bases and 5 bases, there was a span of 24 bases. In germline, CDR1 is LGHNA, CDR2 YNFKEQ. For the CDR3, the DNA is TGTGCCAGCAGCCCATACGGCATTGGAGGGGCGGGTAACGAGCAGTACTTC. This codes for CASSPYGIGGAGNEQYF.

The V gene is TRBV9, the J gene TRBJ2-3; 8 bases map to TRBD1. This CDR3 contains 15 residues. The germline gives CDR1 SGDLS, CDR2 YYNGEE. The V segment lost 4 bases and the J segment 9 bases; nucleotides outside the gene matches: 13. This CDR3 is CASSPKGQGALTQYF. CDR3 sequence (DNA): TGTGCCAGCAGCCCTAAGGGGCAGGGGGCTCTCACGCAGTATTTT.

The chain joins TRBV4-3 to TRBJ2-6; tentatively, D is TRBD2 (6 bases). In germline, CDR1 is LGHNA, CDR2 YSLEER. The CDR3 extends over 20 amino acids. V was pared by 2 bases and J by 1 base, with 21 bases between. The CDR3 sequence is CASSQYRDFASGSGANVLTF. In DNA form, the CDR3 reads TGCGCCAGCAGCCAATATAGGGACTTTGCGAGCGGTTCTGGGGCCAACGTCCTGACTTTC.

J is TRBJ2-2 and V is TRBV7-3; tentative D call: TRBD2 (6 bases). The CDR3 extends over 14 amino acids. V was trimmed by 2 bases and J by 6 bases, leaving 10 bases between them. Germline V lookup: CDR1 SGHTA, CDR2 FQGTGA. This CDR3 reads CASSLGGVPGELFF. Written as DNA, the CDR3 is TGTGCCAGCAGCTTAGGCGGGGTCCCCGGGGAGCTGTTTTTT.

The rearrangement joins TRBV19 to TRBJ2-3; D possibly corresponds to TRBD2 (5 bases). CDR1 and CDR2 from the germline V gene are LNHDA and SQIVND (reference sequence). V lost 4 bases, J lost 1 base, and 12 bases lay in between. The CDR3 consists of 15 residues. CDR3 sequence (DNA): TGTGCCAGTAGTAGGGAGATAGTGGGCACAGATACGCAGTATTTT. Protein: CASSREIVGTDTQYF. Full variable domain (missing parts from reference TRBV19 and TRBJ2-3): DGGITQSPKYLFRKEGQNVTLSCEQNLNHDAMYWYRQDPGQGLRLIYYSQIVNDFQKGDIAEGYSVSREKKESFPLTVTSAQKNPTAFYLCASSREIVGTDTQYFGPGTRLTVL.

This clone occurred a few times. The chain uses TRBV7-2 and TRBJ1-2; D possibly corresponds to TRBD1 (6 bases). The CDR3 extends over 14 amino acids. V shed 2 bases and J shed 3 bases, with 10 bases lying between them. CDR1 is SGHTA and CDR2 is FQGNSA in the germline V gene. CDR3 protein: CASSLTSGDYGYTF. CDR3 coding DNA: TGTGCCAGCAGCTTAACCTCAGGGGACTATGGCTACACCTTC.

The chain joins TRBV6-5 to TRBJ1-1; 9 nucleotides match TRBD1. Germline trimming cut 4 bases from V and 2 bases from J; bases unmatched to any gene: 5. The CDR3 covers 15 residues. The germline V gene encodes CDR1 MNHEY and CDR2 SVGAGI. The CDR3 loop reads CASSSQGALNTEAFF. CDR3 bases: TGTGCCAGCAGTTCACAGGGGGCCCTTAACACTGAAGCTTTCTTT.